The rows below give T cell receptor beta chains drawn from one sample of a study of cytomegalovirus exposure and HLA in healthy donors. The method was immunoSEQ multiplex PCR; TCRdb's version includes in-frame clones alone and lacks a portion of them. The profile covers 130,000 to 150,000 clones, with roughly four fifths appearing a single time and under 1.5% taken by the ten largest. Sequenced: PBMCs. The origin of the receptors is a woman under 40 in good health and CMV-seronegative. Each CDR3 is given with its conserved first and last residue. The D gene is left open where the match is weak. A clone size is listed for some rows: how often the clone was seen (once, few, many), or a class if it is expanded.

14,NA,NA,TRBV6-1,TRBJ2-1,CASRQETSYNEQFF,TGTGCCAGCCGACAGGAGACCTCCTACAATGAGCAGTTCTTC
14,NA,TRBD1,TRBV5-1,TRBJ2-7,CASSLDRGTYEQYF,TGCGCCAGCAGCTTGGACAGGGGGACCTACGAGCAGTACTTC
13,NA,TRBD1,TRBV27,TRBJ1-1,CASRSGGRTEAFF,TGTGCCAGCAGGTCAGGGGGACGCACTGAAGCTTTCTTT
15,once,TRBD1,TRBV28,TRBJ1-2,CASSRLGTGAYGYTF,TGTGCCAGCAGCAGACTCGGGACAGGGGCCTATGGCTACACCTTC
16,NA,NA,TRBV5-1,TRBJ2-3,CASSYGRGALTDTQYF,TGCGCCAGCAGCTATGGTAGAGGAGCATTAACAGATACGCAGTATTTT
14,NA,NA,TRBV27,TRBJ1-5,CASSLRGSNQPQHF,TGTGCCAGCAGTTTGAGGGGGAGCAATCAGCCCCAGCATTTT
15,NA,NA,TRBV4-2,TRBJ2-3,CASSQDLATSDTQYF,TGTGCCAGCAGCCAAGATCTAGCGACCTCAGATACGCAGTATTTT
12,NA,NA,TRBV6-1,TRBJ2-5,CASSNIQETQYF,TGTGCCAGCAGTAACATACAAGAGACCCAGTACTTC
16,few,NA,TRBV19,TRBJ1-5,CASSIDPGYWDQPQHF,TGTGCCAGTAGTATAGACCCAGGGTATTGGGATCAGCCCCAGCATTTT
11,NA,TRBD1,TRBV20-1,TRBJ1-2,CSALTGEGYTF,TGCAGTGCCCTGACAGGGGAAGGCTACACCTTC
11,NA,NA,TRBV20-1,TRBJ1-2,CSGGGKDGYTF,TGCAGTGGGGGGGGTAAGGATGGCTACACCTTC
17,NA,TRBD1,TRBV5-1,TRBJ1-2,CASSLDRGLSSVYGYTF,TGCGCCAGCAGCTTGGACAGGGGCTTATCTTCCGTCTATGGCTACACCTTC
14,NA,NA,TRBV19,TRBJ1-2,CASSMRGTGYGYTF,TGTGCCAGTAGTATGAGGGGTACAGGGTATGGCTACACCTTC
15,NA,TRBD2,TRBV7-2,TRBJ2-5,CASSSYLAVQETQYF,TGTGCCAGCAGCTCATACCTAGCGGTCCAAGAGACCCAGTACTTC
13,NA,NA,TRBV10-1,TRBJ2-1,CASSGSVNNEQFF,TGCGCCAGCAGTGGTTCGGTGAACAATGAGCAGTTCTTC
15,once,NA,TRBV18,TRBJ2-1,CASSPLLGPRNEQFF,TGTGCCAGCTCACCATTACTAGGTCCTAGGAATGAGCAGTTCTTC
16,NA,NA,TRBV11-2,TRBJ2-1,CASSLAGGGGLNEQFF,TGTGCCAGCAGCTTAGCAGGTGGGGGAGGCTTAAATGAGCAGTTCTTC
13,NA,NA,TRBV29-1,TRBJ2-5,CSVEAGALGTQYF,TGCAGCGTTGAGGCGGGGGCTCTCGGGACCCAGTACTTC
15,NA,TRBD1,TRBV9,TRBJ2-2,CASSAFRDSTGELFF,TGTGCCAGCAGCGCCTTTCGGGACAGCACCGGGGAGCTGTTTTTT
15,NA,NA,TRBV11-2,TRBJ1-4,CASSPRGAANEKLFF,TGTGCCAGCAGCCCTCGGGGGGCGGCTAATGAAAAACTGTTTTTT